The rows below give T cell receptor beta chains drawn from one sample of a study of T cells after yellow fever vaccination. Each CDR3 protein gets one entry after TCRdb re-called the 5' RACE reads with MiXCR. The table has a few hundred thousand distinct CDR3 sequences, roughly 4.3% seen once. Sequenced material: PBMCs, taken 5 days after the yellow fever booster vaccination. Receptors originate from a man between 18 and 35 years old who received the YFV17D yellow fever vaccine. The CDR3 runs from the conserved cysteine through the conserved F or W.

V	J	CDR3
TRBV6-5	TRBJ2-1	CASSYSTSRRGNEQFF
TRBV7-9	TRBJ1-5	CASSPIGPPQPQHF
TRBV2	TRBJ1-4	CASSERPVNEKLFF
TRBV11-3	TRBJ1-1	CASSFSAGGTEAFF
TRBV6-2/TRBV6-3	TRBJ1-2	CASSHPDRYYGYTF
TRBV12-3/TRBV12-4	TRBJ1-5	CASSPSTGIGNQPQHF
TRBV20-1	TRBJ2-1	CSARGHEQFF
TRBV12-3/TRBV12-4	TRBJ1-1	CASSRGTGAIAEAFF
TRBV7-9	TRBJ1-2	CASSFAPITTGVKGYTF
TRBV7-2	TRBJ1-4	CASSLFGGVGEKLFF
TRBV27	TRBJ1-2	CASSYGGQVYGYTF
TRBV4-3	TRBJ1-4	CASSRDIGTGHEKLFF
TRBV12-3/TRBV12-4	TRBJ1-4	CASTETGKLFF
TRBV6-5	TRBJ1-2	CASRIGYRDDYGYTF
TRBV7-6	TRBJ2-2	CASSLRLAGRGELFF
TRBV9	TRBJ2-2	CASSVPSGYTGELFF
TRBV30	TRBJ2-1	CAWSVQSEKERFF
TRBV5-1	TRBJ2-5	CASSQLTPQETQYF
TRBV4-1	TRBJ2-5	CASSQLFLAGSKETQYF
TRBV18	TRBJ1-5	CASSPSRENQPQHF
TRBV6-5	TRBJ2-5	CASSPEGGETQYF
TRBV27	TRBJ2-1	CASSETEGLVTLSEQFF
TRBV20-1	TRBJ1-4	CSARYTTVELF
TRBV20-1	TRBJ2-3	CSASPGGSADTQYF
TRBV7-8	TRBJ2-6	CASRLFSGANVLTF
TRBV20-1	TRBJ2-3	CSAPTSGTDTQYF
TRBV7-9	TRBJ2-5	CASSATQGKGSWETQYF
TRBV7-7	TRBJ1-5	CARSEDGPNQPQHF
TRBV7-9	TRBJ1-1	CASSPKIRVGTEAFF
TRBV7-2	TRBJ2-4	CASSPEGGPIQYF
TRBV7-7	TRBJ2-5	CTSPLDRDQGTQYF
TRBV5-6	TRBJ1-5	CASSSKTRGGQPQHF
TRBV10-3	TRBJ2-7	CAISASGTTYEQYF
TRBV11-2	TRBJ2-7	CASSHHSSAPDTRVWEQYF
TRBV12-3/TRBV12-4	TRBJ1-2	CASSLALGGSTF
TRBV20-1	TRBJ1-1	CSAPSGIMNTEAFF
TRBV7-2	TRBJ2-7	CASSLKAGTYEQYF
TRBV9	TRBJ2-2	CASSVAENTGELFF
TRBV20-1	TRBJ2-5	CSASGTLRETQYF
TRBV5-1	TRBJ2-7	CASSLGQASRGQYF
TRBV11-1	TRBJ2-3	CASSQTGKKYF
TRBV7-2	TRBJ1-3	CASGPQGTSGNTIYF
TRBV12-3/TRBV12-4	TRBJ2-7	CASSPRNKGAGEQYF
TRBV7-9	TRBJ2-4	CASGSNIQYF
TRBV7-2	TRBJ2-1	CASSFGGNAHEQFF
TRBV18	TRBJ1-2	CASSPPTGSTYGYTF
TRBV24-1	TRBJ2-1	CATSDAGTGGLNEQFF
TRBV7-9	TRBJ2-7	CASSLAHEGEQYF
TRBV25-1	TRBJ2-5	CASSVGGPVETQYF
TRBV7-2	TRBJ2-5	CASSLVGGLAGGQETQYF
TRBV7-2	TRBJ2-1	CASSFLERTKQFF
TRBV6-5	TRBJ1-6	CASSSGRNSYNSPLHF
TRBV12-3/TRBV12-4	TRBJ1-3	CASSAGAGNTIYF
TRBV7-2	TRBJ2-1	CASSYSGLAGNEQFF
TRBV4-3	TRBJ2-7	CASSTGTGTYEQYF